The clone carrying this T cell receptor beta chain was counted a few times. Its matching antigen is unknown. These data are taken from a study of beta chain features in type 1 diabetes. Study overall: There were approximately 100,000,000 sorted cells examined across all samples.

Staining for CD45RO/CCR7/CD25/CD127/CD95/CD27 allowed sorting of CD4+ naive, central memory, regulatory and stem cell-like memory cells. Per the germline V gene, CDR1 is GTSNPN and CDR2 is SVGIG (reference sequence). This CDR3 is built from 13 residues. Germline trimming cut 3 bases from V and 5 bases from J; bases unmatched to any gene: 6. What was sequenced were expressed TCRB transcripts, since all of the isolated RNA had been reverse transcribed. TCRdb keeps only in-frame clones here, not all; method: immunoSEQ multiplex PCR. The data show 450,000 to 600,000 clones, 30% seen once. Notes on the study in general: cDNA sequencing could over-represent cells with high TCR expression. It was among patients, rather than healthy donors, that naive, central memory and Treg TCRB repertoires appeared more similar.

Source material: naive CD4+ T cells from blood. The chain uses TRBV30 and TRBJ2-7; 8 bases match TRBD1. This TCR came from a man younger than 35 in good health. CDR3: CAWSERTGNEQYF. The DNA of the CDR3 is TGTGCCTGGAGCGAGCGGACAGGGAACGAGCAGTACTTC. Drawing the rest from reference TRBV30 and TRBJ2-7, the complete variable domain is SQTIHQWPATLVQPVGSPLSLECTVEGTSNPNLYWYRQAAGRGLQLLFYSVGIGQISSEVPQNLSASRPQDRQFILSSKKLLLSDSGFYLCAWSERTGNEQYFGPGTRLTVT.